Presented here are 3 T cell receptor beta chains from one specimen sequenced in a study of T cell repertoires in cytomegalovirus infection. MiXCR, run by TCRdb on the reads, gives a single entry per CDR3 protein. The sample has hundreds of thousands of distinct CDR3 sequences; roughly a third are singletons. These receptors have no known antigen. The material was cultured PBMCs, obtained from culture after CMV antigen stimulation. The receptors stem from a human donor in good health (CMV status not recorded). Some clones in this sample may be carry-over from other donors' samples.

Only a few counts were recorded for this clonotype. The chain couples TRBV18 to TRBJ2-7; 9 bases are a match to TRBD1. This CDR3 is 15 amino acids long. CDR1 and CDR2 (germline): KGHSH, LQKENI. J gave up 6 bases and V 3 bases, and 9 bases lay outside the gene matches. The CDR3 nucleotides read TGTGCCAGCTCACCGAGCCGGGACAGGGCGACCGAGCAGTACTTC. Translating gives CASSPSRDRATEQYF.

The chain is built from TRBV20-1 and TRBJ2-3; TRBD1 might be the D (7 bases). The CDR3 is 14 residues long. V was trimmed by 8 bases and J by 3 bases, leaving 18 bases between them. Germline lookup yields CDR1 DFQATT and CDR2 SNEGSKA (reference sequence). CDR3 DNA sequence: TGCAGTACCAAGACAGGGAGGCGGACAGATACGCAGTATTTT. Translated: CSTKTGRRTDTQYF.

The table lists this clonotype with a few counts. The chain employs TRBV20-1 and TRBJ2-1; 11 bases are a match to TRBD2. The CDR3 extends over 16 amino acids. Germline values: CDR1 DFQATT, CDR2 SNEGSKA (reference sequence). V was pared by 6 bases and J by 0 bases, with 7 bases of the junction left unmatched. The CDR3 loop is CSAPTLAGGSYNEQFF. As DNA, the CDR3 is TGCAGTGCACCGACGCTAGCGGGGGGCTCCTACAATGAGCAGTTCTTC.